This T cell receptor beta chain stems from a study of cytomegalovirus exposure and HLA in healthy donors. Whole-study context: For the approximately 420 genotyped donors, more than 65% fell within the Caucasian-associated ancestry cluster.

With 60 Vbeta and 13 Jbeta primers, the PCR was carried out. Original processing methods: It was a later analysis that counted about 80 million unique TCR beta chains, of which about 10 million were shared. The assay was immunoSEQ multiplex PCR, and TCRdb's table has in-frame clones only and misses some. V and J calls and clone size are as listed in that table; D and trimming were resolved from the DNA. The top ten clones hold roughly 2.3% of a sample with roughly 140,000 clones, more than 75% of them seen once. Study-wide results and caveats: The authors listed about 170 TCR beta chains as cytomegalovirus-associated.

Details on this clone: Its target is not known.

Germline CDR1 LNHDA, CDR2 SQIVND (reference sequence). V lost 5 bases and J lost 2, with 12 bases in between. There are 14 residues in the CDR3. J is TRBJ1-2 and V is TRBV19; tentatively, D is TRBD1 (5 bases). Sequenced: PBMCs. This sequence originates from a woman aged 18 to 35 in good health and CMV-seronegative. DNA of the CDR3: TGTGCCAGTAGTTATTCGACAGCGAACTATGGCTACACCTTC. This gives the protein CASSYSTANYGYTF.